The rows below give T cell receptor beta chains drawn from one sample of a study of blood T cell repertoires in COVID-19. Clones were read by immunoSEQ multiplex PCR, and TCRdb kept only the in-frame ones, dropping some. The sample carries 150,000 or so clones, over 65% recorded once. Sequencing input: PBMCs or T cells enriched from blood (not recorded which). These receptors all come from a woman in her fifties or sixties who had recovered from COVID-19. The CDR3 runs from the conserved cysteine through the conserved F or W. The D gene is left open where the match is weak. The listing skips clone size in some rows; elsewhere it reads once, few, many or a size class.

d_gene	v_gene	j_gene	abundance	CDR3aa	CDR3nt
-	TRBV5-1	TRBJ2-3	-	CASSLWGEVDTQYF	TGCGCCAGCAGCTTATGGGGGGAGGTAGATACGCAGTATTTT
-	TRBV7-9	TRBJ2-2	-	CATRVNTGELFF	TGTGCCACCCGAGTTAACACCGGGGAGCTGTTTTTT
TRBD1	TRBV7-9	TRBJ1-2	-	CASSSGTGIYGYTF	TGTGCCAGCAGCTCCGGGACAGGGATTTATGGCTACACCTTC
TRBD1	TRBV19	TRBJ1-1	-	CASSRQGDTEAFF	TGTGCCAGTAGCCGACAGGGTGACACTGAAGCTTTCTTT
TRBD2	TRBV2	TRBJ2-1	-	CASYGWGGSYNEQFF	TGTGCCAGCTACGGGTGGGGGGGCTCCTACAATGAGCAGTTCTTC
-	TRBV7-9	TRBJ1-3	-	CATIEGVGNTIYF	TGTGCCACCATAGAGGGGGTTGGGAACACCATATATTTT
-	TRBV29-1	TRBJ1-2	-	CSVDKGAETGGHGYTF	TGCAGCGTTGATAAAGGGGCGGAAACCGGTGGTCATGGCTACACCTTC
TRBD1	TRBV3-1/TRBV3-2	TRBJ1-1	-	CASSHYTGGGSTEAFF	TGTGCCAGCAGCCACTATACAGGGGGCGGAAGCACTGAAGCTTTCTTT
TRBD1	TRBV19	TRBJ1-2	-	CASSLGGTGTTGYTF	TGTGCCAGTTCCCTTGGTGGGACAGGGACGACTGGCTACACCTTC
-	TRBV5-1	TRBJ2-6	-	CASSLFGPDNFPGANVLTF	TGCGCCAGCAGCTTGTTTGGGCCAGACAACTTTCCTGGGGCCAACGTCCTGACTTTC
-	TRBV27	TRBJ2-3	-	CASTRTSTDTQYF	TGTGCCAGCACCAGGACTAGCACAGATACGCAGTATTTT
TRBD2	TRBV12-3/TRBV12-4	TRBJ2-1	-	CANSPGGPREQFF	TGTGCCAACTCACCGGGAGGGCCTCGTGAGCAGTTCTTC
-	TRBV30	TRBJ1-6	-	CAWSREGRRSYNSPLHF	TGTGCCTGGTCCCGGGAGGGGCGGCGCTCCTATAATTCACCCCTCCACTTT
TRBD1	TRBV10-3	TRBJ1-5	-	CAINQGGTGGNQPQHF	TGTGCCATCAATCAGGGGGGGACAGGAGGCAATCAGCCCCAGCATTTT
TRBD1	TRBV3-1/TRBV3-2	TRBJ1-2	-	CASSPQAGGVYGYTF	TGTGCCAGCAGCCCTCAGGCAGGGGGAGTCTATGGCTACACCTTC
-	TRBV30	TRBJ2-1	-	CAWSGQSYNEQFF	TGTGCCTGGAGTGGGCAGTCGTACAATGAGCAGTTCTTC
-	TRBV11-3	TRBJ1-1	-	CASSSPMNTEAFF	TGTGCCAGCAGCTCCCCCATGAACACTGAAGCTTTCTTT
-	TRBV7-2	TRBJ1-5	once	CASSKGVSSNQPQHF	TGTGCCAGCAGCAAGGGGGTTTCGAGCAATCAGCCCCAGCATTTT
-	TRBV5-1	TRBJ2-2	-	CASSLYIAGELFF	TGCGCCAGCAGCTTGTATATAGCCGGGGAGCTGTTTTTT
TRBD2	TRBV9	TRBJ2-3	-	CASSPEVGLAKSLAQYF	TGTGCCAGCAGCCCCGAAGTAGGACTAGCAAAGAGCTTGGCGCAGTATTTT
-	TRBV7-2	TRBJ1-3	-	CASSPQGSRNTIYF	TGTGCCAGCAGCCCACAGGGTAGCAGAAACACCATATATTTT
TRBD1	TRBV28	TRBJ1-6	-	CASSFAAGGYNSPLHF	TGTGCCAGCAGTTTCGCGGCAGGGGGTTATAATTCACCCCTCCACTTT
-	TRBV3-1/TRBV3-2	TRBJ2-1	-	CASSLLAGNEQFF	TGTGCCAGCAGCCTCCTTGCCGGCAATGAGCAGTTCTTC
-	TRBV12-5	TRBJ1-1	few	CASGLVNSEAFF	TGTGCTAGTGGTTTGGTAAACAGTGAAGCTTTCTTT
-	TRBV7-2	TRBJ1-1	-	CASILHYERGEAFF	TGTGCCAGCATCCTTCATTACGAAAGAGGAGAAGCTTTCTTT
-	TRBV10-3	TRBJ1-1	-	CAISESKGGTEAFF	TGTGCCATCAGTGAGTCAAAGGGGGGGACTGAAGCTTTCTTT
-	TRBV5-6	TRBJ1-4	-	CASSLYNEKLFF	TGTGCCAGCAGCTTGTATAATGAAAAACTGTTTTTT
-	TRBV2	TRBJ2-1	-	CASSGGLSYNEQFF	TGTGCCAGCAGTGGGGGGCTGTCCTACAATGAGCAGTTCTTC
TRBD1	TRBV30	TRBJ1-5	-	CAWSVRGPQPQHF	TGTGCCTGGAGTGTCAGGGGGCCTCAGCCCCAGCATTTT
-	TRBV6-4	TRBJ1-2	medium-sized	CASSGPGNGYTF	TGTGCCAGCAGTGGTCCAGGGAATGGCTACACCTTC
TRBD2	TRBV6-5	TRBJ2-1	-	CASSYSGGALEQFF	TGTGCCAGCAGTTATAGCGGGGGGGCATTAGAGCAGTTCTTC
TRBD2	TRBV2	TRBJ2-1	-	CASTEGVAGGDEQFF	TGTGCCAGCACCGAGGGAGTAGCGGGGGGGGATGAGCAGTTCTTC
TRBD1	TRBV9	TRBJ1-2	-	CASSVGTGGDYGYTF	TGTGCCAGCAGCGTGGGGACAGGGGGCGACTATGGCTACACCTTC
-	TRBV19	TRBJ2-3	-	CASSPPGSTDTQYF	TGTGCCAGTAGTCCCCCGGGAAGCACAGATACGCAGTATTTT
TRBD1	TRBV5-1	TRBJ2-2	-	CASAPGGLGGELFF	TGCGCCAGTGCCCCAGGGGGCCTTGGCGGGGAGCTGTTTTTT
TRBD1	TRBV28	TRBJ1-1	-	CASSFRQGRENTEAFF	TGTGCCAGCAGTTTTCGACAGGGCCGGGAGAACACTGAAGCTTTCTTT
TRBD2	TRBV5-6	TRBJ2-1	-	CASSPLLWREGSYNEQFF	TGTGCCAGCAGCCCGCTGCTCTGGCGGGAGGGATCCTACAATGAGCAGTTCTTC
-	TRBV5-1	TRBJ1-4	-	CASSESGGLANEKLFF	TGCGCCAGCAGCGAGAGCGGGGGCCTAGCTAATGAAAAACTGTTTTTT
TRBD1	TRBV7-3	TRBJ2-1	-	CASSLKTGTGYNEQFF	TGTGCCAGCAGCTTAAAAACCGGGACAGGCTACAATGAGCAGTTCTTC
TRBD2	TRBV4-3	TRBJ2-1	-	CASSRRRLAGGVSYNEQFF	TGCGCCAGCAGCCGAAGACGGCTAGCGGGAGGTGTTTCCTACAATGAGCAGTTCTTC
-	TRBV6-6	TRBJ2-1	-	CASSLLPLRTREKKAHEQFF	TGTGCCAGCAGTCTTCTACCACTCAGAACCCGGGAGAAAAAAGCCCATGAGCAGTTCTTC
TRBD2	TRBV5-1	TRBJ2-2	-	CASSIGTSSGGELFF	TGCGCCAGCAGCATCGGGACTAGCTCGGGCGGGGAGCTGTTTTTT
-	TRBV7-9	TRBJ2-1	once	CASSPGGVGNNEQFF	TGTGCCAGCAGCCCGGGGGGCGTCGGTAACAATGAGCAGTTCTTC
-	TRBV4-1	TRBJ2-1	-	CASSRGVGRDGEQFF	TGCGCCAGCAGCCGGGGCGTTGGTCGAGATGGTGAGCAGTTCTTC
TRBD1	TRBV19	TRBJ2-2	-	CASKRDRDTGELFF	TGTGCCAGTAAACGGGACAGGGACACCGGGGAGCTGTTTTTT
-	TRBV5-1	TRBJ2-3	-	CASSPRVSTDTQYF	TGCGCCAGCAGCCCCCGAGTTAGCACAGATACGCAGTATTTT
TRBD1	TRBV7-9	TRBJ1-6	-	CASSLGTGDSPLHF	TGTGCCAGCAGCTTAGGGACAGGGGACTCACCCCTCCACTTT